Below are 31 T cell receptor beta chains sequenced from a single sample in a study of neoadjuvant anti-PD-1 for oral cavity cancer. Repertoires were generated with immunoSEQ multiplex PCR, while TCRdb's copy carries only in-frame clones and drops some. The sample includes 9,000 to 9,500 clones, 66% of them seen just once. The source material was tumor tissue, sampled before nivolumab (anti-PD-1) treatment. The receptors come from a person aged 35-79 years with oral cavity squamous cell carcinoma.

This clone came up a few times. V and J are TRBV7-9 and TRBJ1-1, with D unclear. Germline V gene lookup returns CDR1 SEHNR and CDR2 FQNEAQ (reference sequence). V lost 4 bases and J 7 bases, leaving 7 bases between the germline ends. CDR3 length: 11 amino acids. The DNA for the CDR3 is TGTGCCAGCAGCTCTGGTGGTGAAGCTTTCTTT. Translation: CASSSGGEAFF. The complete variable domain, with remaining parts taken from reference TRBV7-9 and TRBJ1-1, reads DTGVSQNPRHKITKRGQNVTFRCDPISEHNRLYWYRQTLGQGPEFLTYFQNEAQLEKSRLLSDRFSAERPKGSFSTLEIQRTEQGDSAMYLCASSSGGEAFFGQGTRLTVV.

This rearrangement joins TRBV29-1 to TRBJ1-3; TRBD1 is a possible D gene (6 bases). V lost 7 bases and J 0 bases, leaving 10 bases between the germline ends. Germline lookup yields CDR1 SQVTM and CDR2 ANQGSEA. The CDR3 extends over 13 amino acids. The CDR3 coding sequence is TGCAGCGCAAGGACAGTCTCTGGAAACACCATATATTTT. This codes for CSARTVSGNTIYF.

The rearrangement joins TRBV6-1 to TRBJ1-2; TRBD1 is a possible D gene (5 bases). The CDR3 is 13 amino acids. The V gene's germline CDR1 is MNHNS and CDR2 SASEGT. V was clipped by 6 bases and J by 6 bases, with 14 bases between them. DNA of the CDR3: TGTGCCAGCAGGGCGCTAGGGGTGGATGGCTACACCTTC. Amino acid sequence: CASRALGVDGYTF.

This chain connects TRBV9 to TRBJ2-5, with TRBD2 as a possible D gene (7 bases). From germline, CDR1 is SGDLS and CDR2 YYNGEE. The length of the CDR3 is 15 residues. Trimming shortened V by 2 bases and J by 2 bases, and 13 bases separated the two germline ends. The CDR3 DNA sequence: TGTGCCAGCAGCGTGGGGGGGACAACTCAAGAGACCCAGTACTTC. It encodes CASSVGGTTQETQYF.

This clone was detected only once. This chain joins TRBV11-2 and TRBJ1-1; no definite D call. Germline V gives CDR1 SGHAT, CDR2 FQNNGV. Deletions cut 4 bases from V and 4 bases from J, with 13 bases between. This CDR3 spans 14 amino acids. This chain's CDR3 is CASSSLPSGTEAFF. The CDR3 nucleotides read TGTGCCAGCAGCTCCCTTCCGTCGGGCACTGAAGCTTTCTTT.

The V call is TRBV6-5, the J call TRBJ2-3; D remains ambiguous. The ends were cut back, 6 bases at V and 3 bases at J, with 7 bases in the middle. Germline CDR1 is MNHEY and CDR2 is SVGAGI. This CDR3 contains 12 residues. CDR3 sequence: CASSDGTDTQYF. In DNA, the CDR3 is TGTGCCAGCAGCGACGGTACAGATACGCAGTATTTT.

This clone was seen just once. The V and J genes are TRBV7-9 and TRBJ2-3; weak D call: TRBD2 (6 bases). V was trimmed by 3 bases and J by 6 bases, leaving 13 bases between them. The germline gives CDR1 SEHNR, CDR2 FQNEAQ (reference sequence). This CDR3 region has 14 residues. CDR3 loop: CASSFSGSWDTQYF. As DNA, the CDR3 is TGTGCCAGCAGCTTTAGCGGATCTTGGGATACGCAGTATTTT.

The J gene is TRBJ1-2, the V gene TRBV10-2, with no clear D. Germline loops: CDR1 WSHSY, CDR2 SAAADI. With 7 bases removed from V and 3 bases from J, the gap between germline ends came to 9 bases. There are 12 residues in the CDR3. CDR3 region: CASTGLDYGYTF. CDR3 in DNA: TGCGCCAGCACCGGGCTCGACTATGGCTACACCTTC.

This clone was observed a few times. The chain couples TRBV27 to TRBJ1-1; D gene ambiguous. This CDR3 has 17 residues. CDR1 MNHEY and CDR2 SMNVEV come from the germline V gene (reference sequence). V was cut by 4 bases and J by 8 bases, with 26 bases left in between. Here the CDR3 reads CASSSSTTIGRVPEAFF. The CDR3 DNA follows: TGTGCCAGCAGTTCTTCCACCACTATCGGACGGGTACCGGAAGCTTTCTTT.

The V call is TRBV7-9, the J call TRBJ2-1; D might be TRBD2 (6 bases). CDR3 length: 13 residues. Germline-derived CDR1 and CDR2 are SEHNR and FQNEAQ (reference sequence). The V end was cut by 4 bases, the J end by 7 bases, with 11 bases between. CDR3 sequence: CASSSPGDNEQFF. The CDR3 nucleotides are TGTGCCAGCAGCTCCCCGGGGGATAATGAGCAGTTCTTC. Using reference TRBV7-9 and TRBJ2-1 for the parts outside the CDR3, the full variable domain is DTGVSQNPRHKITKRGQNVTFRCDPISEHNRLYWYRQTLGQGPEFLTYFQNEAQLEKSRLLSDRFSAERPKGSFSTLEIQRTEQGDSAMYLCASSSPGDNEQFFGPGTRLTVL.

J is TRBJ2-6 and V is TRBV7-9, with no clear D. This CDR3 spans 15 amino acids. The V end lost 5 bases, the J end lost 0 bases, and 8 bases lay between the germline ends. CDR1 and CDR2 from the germline V gene are SEHNR and FQNEAQ (reference sequence). Written as DNA, the CDR3 is TGTGCCAGCAGCCCCGGTGACTCTGGGGCCAACGTCCTGACTTTC. Translated: CASSPGDSGANVLTF. Drawing the rest from reference TRBV7-9 and TRBJ2-6, the complete variable domain is DTGVSQNPRHKITKRGQNVTFRCDPISEHNRLYWYRQTLGQGPEFLTYFQNEAQLEKSRLLSDRFSAERPKGSFSTLEIQRTEQGDSAMYLCASSPGDSGANVLTFGAGSRLTVL.

The chain carries TRBV15 and TRBJ1-2; perhaps TRBD1 as D (5 bases). V was shortened by 0 bases and J by 4 bases, with 15 bases between the two germline ends. Per the germline V gene, CDR1 is LNHNV and CDR2 is YYDKDF (reference sequence). The CDR3 covers 16 residues. CDR3: CATSRDSGAESYGYTF. CDR3 DNA sequence: TGTGCCACCAGCAGAGATAGTGGGGCCGAATCCTATGGCTACACCTTC.

The rearrangement uses TRBV5-1 and TRBJ1-6; no firm D call. This CDR3 is built from 15 residues. The germline gives CDR1 SGHRS, CDR2 YFSETQ. The V and J ends lost 2 bases and 6 bases respectively, with 12 bases between them. CDR3 nucleotide sequence: TGCGCCAGCAGCTTTACAGACTCATTTAATTCACCCCTCCACTTT. Protein: CASSFTDSFNSPLHF. Drawing the rest from reference TRBV5-1 and TRBJ1-6, the complete variable domain is KAGVTQTPRYLIKTRGQQVTLSCSPISGHRSVSWYQQTPGQGLQFLFEYFSETQRNKGNFPGRFSGRQFSNSRSEMNVSTLELGDSALYLCASSFTDSFNSPLHFGNGTRLTVT.

This chain uses TRBV7-3 with TRBJ1-1; D not resolved. Germline V gives CDR1 SGHTA, CDR2 FQGTGA. This CDR3 contains 15 residues. Trimming pared 5 bases from V and 0 bases from J, leaving 13 bases between. CDR3 nucleotide sequence: TGTGCCAGCAGCCCACTTGGTTCGATGAACACTGAAGCTTTCTTT. Protein: CASSPLGSMNTEAFF. Together with reference TRBV7-3 and TRBJ1-1, the CDR3 gives the full variable domain: GAGVSQTPSNKVTEKGKYVELRCDPISGHTALYWYRQSLGQGPEFLIYFQGTGAADDSGLPNDRFFAVRPEGSVSTLKIQRTERGDSAVYLCASSPLGSMNTEAFFGQGTRLTVV.

The rearrangement uses TRBV6-1 and TRBJ1-5; 11 bases match TRBD1. V was clipped by 4 bases and J by 6 bases; unmatched bases: 2. CDR1 and CDR2 from the germline V gene are MNHNS and SASEGT. The CDR3 extends over 14 amino acids. In DNA, the CDR3 is TGTGCCAGCAGTGCGGGACAGGGGGGTCAGCCCCAGCATTTT. Its translation: CASSAGQGGQPQHF.

The chain is built from TRBV27 and TRBJ1-5, with TRBD1 as a possible D gene (6 bases). CDR3 length equals 14 residues. Trimming left V 2 bases short and J 6 bases short, with 11 bases between. Germline CDR1 reads MNHEY; CDR2 reads SMNVEV (reference sequence). The DNA for the CDR3 is TGTGCCAGCAGTTTAACAGGGTCAGTTCAGCCCCAGCATTTT. Its translation is CASSLTGSVQPQHF.

This chain connects TRBV5-1 to TRBJ1-3; a possible D gene is TRBD1 (6 bases). The CDR3 length is 15 residues. The V end was cut by 0 bases, the J end by 1 base, with 8 bases between. Germline CDR1 SGHRS, CDR2 YFSETQ. CDR3 DNA: TGCGCCAGCAGCTTGGTCCAGGGGTCTGGAAACACCATATATTTT. Translating it yields CASSLVQGSGNTIYF.

The chain joins TRBV9 to TRBJ2-7, with D unresolved. Germline CDR1 SGDLS, CDR2 YYNGEE. V lost 0 bases to trimming and J lost 0 bases, with 13 bases between them. The CDR3 is 16 amino acids. CDR3 protein: CASSVGQAPSSYEQYF. The CDR3 DNA sequence: TGTGCCAGCAGCGTAGGACAAGCGCCCAGCTCCTACGAGCAGTACTTC.

The chain joins TRBV5-6 to TRBJ2-5; 7 nucleotides align to TRBD1. Germline V CDR1 and CDR2: SGHDT, YYEEEE. This CDR3 spans 14 amino acids. J was trimmed by 0 bases and V by 4 bases; bases with no gene match: 3. CDR3 in amino acids: CASSLGTDQETQYF. The CDR3 DNA sequence: TGTGCCAGCAGCCTTGGGACAGACCAAGAGACCCAGTACTTC. Combining the CDR3 with reference TRBV5-6 and TRBJ2-5 gives the whole variable domain DAGVTQSPTHLIKTRGQQVTLRCSPKSGHDTVSWYQQALGQGPQFIFQYYEEEERQRGNFPDRFSGHQFPNYSSELNVNALLLGDSALYLCASSLGTDQETQYFGPGTRLLVL.

The chain couples TRBV5-1 to TRBJ1-4, with D possibly TRBD1 on 6 matching bases. This CDR3 has 14 amino acids. V lost 4 bases to trimming and J lost 6 bases, with 13 bases between them. From germline, CDR1 is SGHRS and CDR2 YFSETQ. CDR3 residues: CASSLRGGDEKLFF. Here the CDR3 DNA reads TGCGCCAGCAGCCTCAGGGGTGGGGATGAAAAACTGTTTTTT.

This clone was counted once. CDR3 residues: CASSPFAGNSYEQYF. Written as DNA, the CDR3 is TGTGCCAGCAGCCCCTTCGCAGGAAACTCCTACGAGCAGTACTTC. The chain couples TRBV11-2 to TRBJ2-7; no reliable D call. The CDR3 loop spans 15 amino acids. With 5 bases removed from V and 0 bases from J, the gap between germline ends came to 14 bases. Germline CDR1 reads SGHAT; CDR2 reads FQNNGV.

The rearrangement joins TRBV28 to TRBJ2-7; 10 bases match TRBD2. This CDR3 region has 16 residues. The germline V gene encodes CDR1 MDHEN and CDR2 SYDVKM. J gave up 2 bases and V 5 bases, and 9 bases lay outside the gene matches. This chain's CDR3 is CASSPPRSGRAYEQYF. CDR3 DNA sequence: TGTGCCAGCAGTCCCCCAAGGAGCGGGAGGGCCTACGAGCAGTACTTC. Full variable domain (missing parts from reference TRBV28 and TRBJ2-7): DVKVTQSSRYLVKRTGEKVFLECVQDMDHENMFWYRQDPGLGLRLIYFSYDVKMKEKGDIPEGYSVSREKKERFSLILESASTNQTSMYLCASSPPRSGRAYEQYFGPGTRLTVT.

The rearrangement uses TRBV29-1 and TRBJ1-1; tentatively, D is TRBD1 (6 bases). Between the trimmed V and J ends, which lost 8 bases and 3 bases, there was a span of 16 bases. The CDR3 runs 13 residues. From germline, CDR1 is SQVTM and CDR2 ANQGSEA. CDR3 in amino acids: CSSEGGPDTEAFF. CDR3 in DNA: TGCAGCTCCGAGGGGGGCCCAGACACTGAAGCTTTCTTT.

This clone is labeled as medium-sized. The chain has TRBV29-1 and TRBJ2-7, with 7 bases lining up with TRBD2. V shed 5 bases and J 7 bases; nucleotides not matched to a gene: 14. The CDR3 contains 14 residues. The germline V gene has CDR1 SQVTM and CDR2 ANQGSEA. CDR3 bases: TGCAGCGTTCTATACCTCGCGGGAGATGCTGAGCAGTACTTC. It yields the protein CSVLYLAGDAEQYF.

This rearrangement joins TRBV15 to TRBJ1-5; D remains ambiguous. Germline V gene sequence: CDR1 LNHNV, CDR2 YYDKDF (reference sequence). The CDR3 has 15 amino acids. Trimming cost V 4 bases and J 2 bases, with 12 bases left between them. The CDR3 bases are TGTGCCACCAGCACCCCGTCTGTCGGCAATCAGCCCCAGCATTTT. The encoded protein is CATSTPSVGNQPQHF.

The chain is built from TRBV19 and TRBJ2-3; 11 positions match TRBD2. With V trimmed by 7 bases and J by 4 bases, 4 bases remained unmatched. The CDR3 extends over 14 amino acids. Germline CDR1 and CDR2: LNHDA and SQIVND (reference sequence). This CDR3 reads CASNSGRGPDTQYF. The CDR3 DNA is TGTGCCAGTAATAGCGGGAGGGGCCCAGATACGCAGTATTTT. Drawing the rest from reference TRBV19 and TRBJ2-3, the complete variable domain is DGGITQSPKYLFRKEGQNVTLSCEQNLNHDAMYWYRQDPGQGLRLIYYSQIVNDFQKGDIAEGYSVSREKKESFPLTVTSAQKNPTAFYLCASNSGRGPDTQYFGPGTRLTVL.

The genes are TRBV5-4 and TRBJ2-5; maybe TRBD2 (6 bases). V was cut by 3 bases and J by 5 bases, with 23 bases left in between. CDR1 is SGHNT and CDR2 is YYREEE in the germline V gene (reference sequence). The CDR3 sequence is 17 residues long. The CDR3 spells CASSSIAGTPKGETQYF. The CDR3 bases are TGTGCCAGCAGCTCCATCGCGGGGACTCCGAAGGGGGAGACCCAGTACTTC.

The chain has TRBV10-3 and TRBJ2-1; D remains ambiguous. The germline CDR1 and CDR2 sequences are ENHRY and SYGVKD. This CDR3 region has 15 residues. V lost 3 bases and J lost 6, with 15 bases in between. DNA for the CDR3: TGTGCCATCAGTGACGCACACGCTCAAGGCAATGAGCAGTTCTTC. This gives the protein CAISDAHAQGNEQFF.

V usage is TRBV11-3 and J usage is TRBJ1-1; maybe TRBD1 (6 bases). Trimming pared 3 bases from V and 1 base from J, leaving 6 bases between. CDR1 is SGHNT, CDR2 YENEEA, per germline. The CDR3 is 13 residues long. The CDR3, as DNA: TGTGCCAGCAGCTTGGACAGGAACACTGAAGCTTTCTTT. Amino acids: CASSLDRNTEAFF.

The chain employs TRBV11-2 and TRBJ1-2, with 8 nucleotides matching TRBD1. The CDR3 contains 15 residues. Germline lookup yields CDR1 SGHAT and CDR2 FQNNGV. The V and J ends lost 5 bases and 4 bases, in that order; junction bases with no gene match: 9. CDR3 bases: TGTGCCAGCAGCCATAACTACAGGGGGAGCTATGGCTACACCTTC. Translated: CASSHNYRGSYGYTF.

This clone was counted between two and nine times. This chain connects TRBV19 to TRBJ1-1, with D possibly TRBD1 on 6 matching bases. V lost 10 bases to trimming and J lost 1 base, with 13 bases between them. The CDR3 covers 13 residues. Germline V gene sequence: CDR1 LNHDA, CDR2 SQIVND (reference sequence). CDR3 in DNA: TGTGCCATACAGGGTTTGGGGAACACTGAAGCTTTCTTT. Translated, it gives CAIQGLGNTEAFF.